This T cell receptor (beta chain) was retrieved from a study of blood T cell repertoires in COVID-19. Study background: The cDNA or gDNA used as material had been derived from T cells, B-cell-depleted T cells, or PBMCs.

Germline loops: CDR1 LNHDA, CDR2 SQIVND (reference sequence). V was trimmed by 5 bases and J by 7 bases, leaving 20 bases between them. This CDR3 region has 15 residues. The assay was immunoSEQ multiplex PCR, and TCRdb's table has in-frame clones only and misses some. The sample has approximately 92,000 clones, around 82% seen once. V is TRBV19 and J is TRBJ1-2, with a possible D match to TRBD1 (6 bases). The sequence came from a middle-aged man who had recovered from COVID-19. The sequenced sample was peripheral blood. CDR3 DNA: TGTGCCAGTAGTTCGCGGTCAGGGGAAGAGGGTGGCTACACCTTC. Translated: CASSSRSGEEGGYTF.